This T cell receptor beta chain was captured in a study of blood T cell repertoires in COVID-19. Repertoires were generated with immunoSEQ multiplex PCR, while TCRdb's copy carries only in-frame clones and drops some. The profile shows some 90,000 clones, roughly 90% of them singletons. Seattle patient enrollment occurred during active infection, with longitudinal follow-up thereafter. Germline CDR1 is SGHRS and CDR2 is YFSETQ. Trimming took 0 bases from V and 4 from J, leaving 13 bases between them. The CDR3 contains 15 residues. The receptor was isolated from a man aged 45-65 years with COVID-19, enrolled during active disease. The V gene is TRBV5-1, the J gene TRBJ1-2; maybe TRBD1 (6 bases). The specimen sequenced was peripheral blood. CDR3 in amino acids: CASSLATGRGYGYTF. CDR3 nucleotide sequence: TGCGCCAGCAGCTTGGCCACTGGCAGGGGCTATGGCTACACCTTC.